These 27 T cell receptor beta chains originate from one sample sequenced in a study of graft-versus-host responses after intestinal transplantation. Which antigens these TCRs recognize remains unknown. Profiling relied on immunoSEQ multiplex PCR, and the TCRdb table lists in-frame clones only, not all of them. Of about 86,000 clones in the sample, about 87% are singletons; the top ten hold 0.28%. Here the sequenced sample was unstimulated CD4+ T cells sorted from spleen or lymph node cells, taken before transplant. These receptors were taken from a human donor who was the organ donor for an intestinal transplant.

The CDR3, as DNA: TGTGCCAGCGGAGCGGGAGACTATGGCTACACCTTC. Translated: CASGAGDYGYTF. The gene calls are TRBV7-9 and TRBJ1-2; D gene uncertain. V lost 8 bases, J lost 3 bases, and 10 bases lay in between. The germline CDR1 and CDR2 sequences are SEHNR and FQNEAQ (reference sequence). This CDR3 has 12 amino acids. Filled out from reference TRBV7-9 and TRBJ1-2, the complete variable domain reads DTGVSQNPRHKITKRGQNVTFRCDPISEHNRLYWYRQTLGQGPEFLTYFQNEAQLEKSRLLSDRFSAERPKGSFSTLEIQRTEQGDSAMYLCASGAGDYGYTFGSGTRLTVV.

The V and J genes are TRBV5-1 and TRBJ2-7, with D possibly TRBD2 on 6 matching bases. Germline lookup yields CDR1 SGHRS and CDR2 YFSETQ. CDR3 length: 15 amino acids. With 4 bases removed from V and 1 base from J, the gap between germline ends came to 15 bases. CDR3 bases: TGCGCCAGCAGCGCGGGATCGTCCGAGTCCTACGAGCAGTACTTC. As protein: CASSAGSSESYEQYF.

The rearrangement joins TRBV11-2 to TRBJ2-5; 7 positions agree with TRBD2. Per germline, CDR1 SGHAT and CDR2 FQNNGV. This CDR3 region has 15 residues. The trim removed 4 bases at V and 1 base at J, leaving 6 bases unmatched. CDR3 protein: CASSWGGGLQETQYF. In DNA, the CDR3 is TGTGCCAGCAGCTGGGGCGGGGGTCTCCAAGAGACCCAGTACTTC.

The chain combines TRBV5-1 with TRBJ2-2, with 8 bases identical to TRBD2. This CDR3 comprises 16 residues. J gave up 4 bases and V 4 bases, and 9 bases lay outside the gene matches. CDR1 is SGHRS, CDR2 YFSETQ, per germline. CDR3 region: CASSKARRGVTGELFF. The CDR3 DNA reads TGCGCCAGCAGCAAGGCGCGGCGGGGGGTCACCGGGGAGCTGTTTTTT.

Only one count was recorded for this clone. The CDR3, as DNA: TGTGCCACCGCCGCTGCGGGGGTTACAACCCATGAGCAGTTCTTC. This sequence encodes CATAAAGVTTHEQFF. V usage is TRBV19 and J usage is TRBJ2-1, with TRBD2 matching 7 bases. This CDR3 has 15 amino acids. Losses at the gene ends were 10 bases for V and 8 bases for J; bases not matched to a gene: 17. From germline, CDR1 is LNHDA and CDR2 SQIVND (reference sequence).

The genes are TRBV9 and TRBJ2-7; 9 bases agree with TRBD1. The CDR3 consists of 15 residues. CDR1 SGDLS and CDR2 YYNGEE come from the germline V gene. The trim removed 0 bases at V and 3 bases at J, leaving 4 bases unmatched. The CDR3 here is CASSVGGQGGYEQYF. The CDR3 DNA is TGTGCCAGCAGCGTAGGGGGACAGGGAGGCTACGAGCAGTACTTC.

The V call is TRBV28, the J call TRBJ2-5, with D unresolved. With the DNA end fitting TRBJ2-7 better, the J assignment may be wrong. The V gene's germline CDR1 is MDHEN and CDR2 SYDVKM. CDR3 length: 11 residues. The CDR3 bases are TGTGCCAGCGCAGAAAACTACGAGCAGTACTTC. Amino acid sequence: CASAENYEQYF.

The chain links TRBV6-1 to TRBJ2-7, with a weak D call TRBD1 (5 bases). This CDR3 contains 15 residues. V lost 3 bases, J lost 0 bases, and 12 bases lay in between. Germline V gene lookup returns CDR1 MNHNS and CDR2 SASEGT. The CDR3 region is CASSDPTAPSYEQYF. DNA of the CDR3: TGTGCCAGCAGTGACCCGACAGCTCCCTCCTACGAGCAGTACTTC.

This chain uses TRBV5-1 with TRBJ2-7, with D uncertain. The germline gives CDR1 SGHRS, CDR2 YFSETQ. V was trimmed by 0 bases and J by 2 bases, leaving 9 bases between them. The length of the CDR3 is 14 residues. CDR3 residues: CASSLDPVTYEQYF. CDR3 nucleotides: TGCGCCAGCAGCTTGGATCCGGTCACCTACGAGCAGTACTTC.

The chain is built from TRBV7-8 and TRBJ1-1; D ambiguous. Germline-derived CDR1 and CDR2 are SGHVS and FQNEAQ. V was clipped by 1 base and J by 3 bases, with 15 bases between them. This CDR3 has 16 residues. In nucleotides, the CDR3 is TGTGCCAGCAGCTTAGAGAGGTACGAGAGGGACACTGAAGCTTTCTTT. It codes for CASSLERYERDTEAFF.

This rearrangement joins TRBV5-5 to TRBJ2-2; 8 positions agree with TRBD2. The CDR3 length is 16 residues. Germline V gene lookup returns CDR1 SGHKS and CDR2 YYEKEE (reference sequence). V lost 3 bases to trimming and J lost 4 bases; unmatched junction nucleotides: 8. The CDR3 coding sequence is TGTGCCAGCAGCTGGGGACTAGTTGCGGGCACCGGGGAGCTGTTTTTT. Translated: CASSWGLVAGTGELFF.

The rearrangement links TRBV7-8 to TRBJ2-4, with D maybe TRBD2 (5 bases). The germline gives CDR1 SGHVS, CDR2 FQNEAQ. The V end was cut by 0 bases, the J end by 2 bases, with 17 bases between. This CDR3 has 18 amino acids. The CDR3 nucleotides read TGTGCCAGCAGCTTAGCGGTCCTGAGGGCGCAAACCAAAAACATTCAGTACTTC. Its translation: CASSLAVLRAQTKNIQYF.

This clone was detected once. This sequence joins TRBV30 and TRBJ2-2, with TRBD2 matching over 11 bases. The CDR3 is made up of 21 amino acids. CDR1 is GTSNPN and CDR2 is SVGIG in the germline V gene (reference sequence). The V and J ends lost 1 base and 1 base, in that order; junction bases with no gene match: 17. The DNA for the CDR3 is TGTGCCTGGAGTGGACTGGCGTTAGCGGGAGGGCCGAGAATGAACACCGGGGAGCTGTTTTTT. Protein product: CAWSGLALAGGPRMNTGELFF.

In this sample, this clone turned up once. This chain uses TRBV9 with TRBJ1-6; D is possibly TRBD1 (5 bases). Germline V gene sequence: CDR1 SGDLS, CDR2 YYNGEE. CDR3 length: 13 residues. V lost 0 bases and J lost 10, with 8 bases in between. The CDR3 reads CASSVERGSPLHF. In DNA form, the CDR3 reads TGTGCCAGCAGCGTAGAGCGGGGGTCACCCCTCCACTTT.

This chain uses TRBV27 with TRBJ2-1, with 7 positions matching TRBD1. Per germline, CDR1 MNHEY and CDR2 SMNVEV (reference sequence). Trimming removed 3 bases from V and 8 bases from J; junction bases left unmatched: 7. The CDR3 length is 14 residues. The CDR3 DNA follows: TGTGCCAGCAGTTTGAACAACAGGGGACATGAGCAGTTCTTC. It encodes CASSLNNRGHEQFF.

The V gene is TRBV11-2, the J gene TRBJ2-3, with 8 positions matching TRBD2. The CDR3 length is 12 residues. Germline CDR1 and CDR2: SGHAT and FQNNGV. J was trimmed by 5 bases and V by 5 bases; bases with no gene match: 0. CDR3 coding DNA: TGTGCCAGCAGCAGCGGGGGAGATACGCAGTATTTT. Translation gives CASSSGGDTQYF.

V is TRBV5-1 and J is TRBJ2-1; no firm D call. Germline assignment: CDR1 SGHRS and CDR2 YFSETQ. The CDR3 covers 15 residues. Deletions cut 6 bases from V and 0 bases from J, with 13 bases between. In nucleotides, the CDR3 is TGCGCCAGCAAATCCCGCGAGAGCTCCTACAATGAGCAGTTCTTC. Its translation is CASKSRESSYNEQFF.

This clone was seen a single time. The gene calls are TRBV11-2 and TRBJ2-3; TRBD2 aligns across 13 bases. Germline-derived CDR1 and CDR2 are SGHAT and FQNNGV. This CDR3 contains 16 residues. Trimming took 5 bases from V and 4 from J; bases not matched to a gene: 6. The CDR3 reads CASSLLAGGLSDTQYF. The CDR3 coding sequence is TGTGCCAGCAGCCTACTAGCGGGGGGGCTATCAGATACGCAGTATTTT.

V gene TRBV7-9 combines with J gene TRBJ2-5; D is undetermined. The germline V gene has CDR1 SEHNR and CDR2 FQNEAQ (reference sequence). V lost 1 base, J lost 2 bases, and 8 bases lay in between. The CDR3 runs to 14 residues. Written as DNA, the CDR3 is TGTGCCAGCAGCTTAGGTGGGCAGCAAGAGACCCAGTACTTC. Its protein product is CASSLGGQQETQYF.

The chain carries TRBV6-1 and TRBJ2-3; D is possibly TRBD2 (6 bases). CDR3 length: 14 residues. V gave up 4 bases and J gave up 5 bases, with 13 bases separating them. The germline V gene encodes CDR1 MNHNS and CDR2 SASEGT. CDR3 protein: CASSVGGARDTQYF. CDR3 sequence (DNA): TGTGCCAGCAGTGTTGGAGGGGCGCGAGATACGCAGTATTTT.

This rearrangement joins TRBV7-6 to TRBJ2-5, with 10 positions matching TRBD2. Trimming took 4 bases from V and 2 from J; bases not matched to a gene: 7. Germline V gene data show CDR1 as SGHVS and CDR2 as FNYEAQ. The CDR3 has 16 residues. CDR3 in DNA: TGTGCCAGCAGCTACTCTAGCGGGGGTTCGCAAGAGACCCAGTACTTC. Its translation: CASSYSSGGSQETQYF.

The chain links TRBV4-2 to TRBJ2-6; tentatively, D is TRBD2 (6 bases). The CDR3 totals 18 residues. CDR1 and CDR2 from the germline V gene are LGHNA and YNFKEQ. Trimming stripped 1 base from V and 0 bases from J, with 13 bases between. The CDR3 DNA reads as TGTGCCAGCAGCCAAGTCAGAGTCGGGGGCTCTGGGGCCAACGTCCTGACTTTC. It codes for CASSQVRVGGSGANVLTF.

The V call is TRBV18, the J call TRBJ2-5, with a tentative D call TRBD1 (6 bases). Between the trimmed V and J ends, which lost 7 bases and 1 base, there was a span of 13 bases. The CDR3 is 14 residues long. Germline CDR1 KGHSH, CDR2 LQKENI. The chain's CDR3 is CASYKGVPQETQYF. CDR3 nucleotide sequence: TGTGCCAGCTACAAGGGGGTCCCCCAAGAGACCCAGTACTTC.

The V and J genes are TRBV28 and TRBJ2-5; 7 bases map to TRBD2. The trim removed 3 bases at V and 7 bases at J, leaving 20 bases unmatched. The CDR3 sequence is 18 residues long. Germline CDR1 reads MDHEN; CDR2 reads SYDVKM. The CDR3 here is CASSLYFPTGGRVGTQYF. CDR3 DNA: TGTGCCAGCAGTTTGTATTTCCCCACGGGAGGCAGGGTGGGGACCCAGTACTTC. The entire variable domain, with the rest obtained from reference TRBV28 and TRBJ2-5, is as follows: DVKVTQSSRYLVKRTGEKVFLECVQDMDHENMFWYRQDPGLGLRLIYFSYDVKMKEKGDIPEGYSVSREKKERFSLILESASTNQTSMYLCASSLYFPTGGRVGTQYFGPGTRLLVL.

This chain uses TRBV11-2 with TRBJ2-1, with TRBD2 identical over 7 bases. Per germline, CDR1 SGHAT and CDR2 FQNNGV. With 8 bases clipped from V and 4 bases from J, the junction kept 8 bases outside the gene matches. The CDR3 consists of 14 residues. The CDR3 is CASRDYTFYNEQFF. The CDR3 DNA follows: TGTGCCAGCCGGGACTATACCTTTTACAATGAGCAGTTCTTC. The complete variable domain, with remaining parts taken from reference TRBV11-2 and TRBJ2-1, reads EAGVAQSPRYKIIEKRQSVAFWCNPISGHATLYWYQQILGQGPKLLIQFQNNGVVDDSQLPKDRFSAERLKGVDSTLKIQPAKLEDSAVYLCASRDYTFYNEQFFGPGTRLTVL.

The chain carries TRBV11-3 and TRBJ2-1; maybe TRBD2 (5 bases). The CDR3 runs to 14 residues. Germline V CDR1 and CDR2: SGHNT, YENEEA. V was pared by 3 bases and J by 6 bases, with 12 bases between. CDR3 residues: CASSLGWSGNEQFF. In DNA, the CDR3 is TGTGCCAGCAGCTTGGGGTGGAGCGGCAATGAGCAGTTCTTC.

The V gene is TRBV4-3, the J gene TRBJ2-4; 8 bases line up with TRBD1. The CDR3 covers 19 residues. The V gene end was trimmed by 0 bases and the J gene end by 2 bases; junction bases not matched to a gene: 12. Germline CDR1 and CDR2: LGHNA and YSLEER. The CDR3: CASSQDEERTGITKNIQYF. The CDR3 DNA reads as TGCGCCAGCAGCCAAGACGAAGAGAGGACAGGGATAACCAAAAACATTCAGTACTTC.